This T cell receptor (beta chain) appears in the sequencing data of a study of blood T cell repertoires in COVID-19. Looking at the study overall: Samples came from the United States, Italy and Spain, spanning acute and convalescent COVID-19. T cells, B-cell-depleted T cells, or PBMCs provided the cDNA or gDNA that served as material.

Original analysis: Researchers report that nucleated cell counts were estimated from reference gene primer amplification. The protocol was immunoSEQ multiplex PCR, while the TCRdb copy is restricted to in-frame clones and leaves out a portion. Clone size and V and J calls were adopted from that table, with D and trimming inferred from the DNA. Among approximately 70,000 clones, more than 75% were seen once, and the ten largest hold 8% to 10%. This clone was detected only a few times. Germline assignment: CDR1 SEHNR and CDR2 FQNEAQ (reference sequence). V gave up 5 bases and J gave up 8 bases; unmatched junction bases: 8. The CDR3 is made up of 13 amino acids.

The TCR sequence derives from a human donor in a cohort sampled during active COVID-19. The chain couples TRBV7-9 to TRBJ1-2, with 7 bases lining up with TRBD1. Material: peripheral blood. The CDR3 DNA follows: TGTGCCAGCAGCGGAGGACAGGCCATGGGCTACACCTTC. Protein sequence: CASSGGQAMGYTF. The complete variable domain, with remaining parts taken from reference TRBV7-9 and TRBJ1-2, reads DTGVSQNPRHKITKRGQNVTFRCDPISEHNRLYWYRQTLGQGPEFLTYFQNEAQLEKSRLLSDRFSAERPKGSFSTLEIQRTEQGDSAMYLCASSGGQAMGYTFGSGTRLTVV.